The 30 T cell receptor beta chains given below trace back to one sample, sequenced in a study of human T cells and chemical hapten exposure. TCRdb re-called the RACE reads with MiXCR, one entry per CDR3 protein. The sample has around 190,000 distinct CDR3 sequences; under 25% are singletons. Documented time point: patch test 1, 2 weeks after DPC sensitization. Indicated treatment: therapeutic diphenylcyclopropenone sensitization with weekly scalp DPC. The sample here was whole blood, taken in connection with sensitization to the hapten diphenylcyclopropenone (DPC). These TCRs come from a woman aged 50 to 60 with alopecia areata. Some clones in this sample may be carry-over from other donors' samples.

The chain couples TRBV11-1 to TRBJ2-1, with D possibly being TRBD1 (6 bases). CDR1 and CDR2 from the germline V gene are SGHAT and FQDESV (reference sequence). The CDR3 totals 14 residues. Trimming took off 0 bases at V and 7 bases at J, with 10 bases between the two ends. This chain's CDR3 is CASSLASQGNEQFF. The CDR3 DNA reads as TGTGCCAGCAGCTTAGCGTCTCAGGGGAATGAGCAGTTCTTC. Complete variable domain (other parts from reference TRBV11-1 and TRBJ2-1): EAEVAQSPRYKITEKSQAVAFWCDPISGHATLYWYRQILGQGPELLVQFQDESVVDDSQLPKDRFSAERLKGVDSTLKIQPAELGDSAMYLCASSLASQGNEQFFGPGTRLTVL.

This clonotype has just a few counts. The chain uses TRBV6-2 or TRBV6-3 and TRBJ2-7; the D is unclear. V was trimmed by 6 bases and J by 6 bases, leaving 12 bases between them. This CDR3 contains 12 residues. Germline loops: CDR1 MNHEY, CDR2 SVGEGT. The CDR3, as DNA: TGTGCCAGCAGCCCCGGAGAGGCCGAGCAGTACTTC. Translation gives CASSPGEAEQYF.

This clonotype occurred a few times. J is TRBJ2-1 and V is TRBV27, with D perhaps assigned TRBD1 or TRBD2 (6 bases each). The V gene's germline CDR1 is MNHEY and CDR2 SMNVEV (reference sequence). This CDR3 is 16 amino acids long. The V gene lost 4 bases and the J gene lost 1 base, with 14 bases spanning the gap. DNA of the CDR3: TGTGCCAGCAGTTACGTTCCGGGGGCATCCTACAATGAGCAGTTCTTC. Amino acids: CASSYVPGASYNEQFF.

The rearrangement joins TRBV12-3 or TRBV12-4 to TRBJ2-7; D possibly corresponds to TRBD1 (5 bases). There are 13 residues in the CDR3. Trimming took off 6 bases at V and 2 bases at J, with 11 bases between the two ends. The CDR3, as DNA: TGTGCCAGCAGAAGGGGCAGGGCCTACGAGCAGTACTTC. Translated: CASRRGRAYEQYF.

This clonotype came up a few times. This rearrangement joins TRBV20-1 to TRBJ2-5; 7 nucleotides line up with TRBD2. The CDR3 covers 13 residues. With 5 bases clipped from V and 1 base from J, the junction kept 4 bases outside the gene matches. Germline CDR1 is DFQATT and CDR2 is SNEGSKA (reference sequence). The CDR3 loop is CSAASSGQETQYF. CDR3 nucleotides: TGCAGTGCTGCCTCTAGCGGCCAAGAGACCCAGTACTTC.

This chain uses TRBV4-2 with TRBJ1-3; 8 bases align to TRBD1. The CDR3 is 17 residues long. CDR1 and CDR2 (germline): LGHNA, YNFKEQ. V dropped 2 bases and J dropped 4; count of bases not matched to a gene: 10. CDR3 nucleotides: TGTGCCAGCAGCCAACTCAACGGACAGGGACGAGGAAACACCATATATTTT. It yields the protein CASSQLNGQGRGNTIYF.

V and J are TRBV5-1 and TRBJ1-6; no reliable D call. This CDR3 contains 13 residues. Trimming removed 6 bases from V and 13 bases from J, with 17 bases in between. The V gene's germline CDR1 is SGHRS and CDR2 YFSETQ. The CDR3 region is CASNYAPGSPLHF. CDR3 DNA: TGCGCCAGCAATTATGCCCCCGGATCGCCCCTCCACTTT.

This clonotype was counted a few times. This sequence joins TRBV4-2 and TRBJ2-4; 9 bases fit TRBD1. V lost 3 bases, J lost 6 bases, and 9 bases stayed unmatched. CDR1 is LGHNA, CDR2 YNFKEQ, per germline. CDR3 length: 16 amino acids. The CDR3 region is CASSHPGTGKGNIQYF. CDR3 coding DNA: TGTGCCAGCAGCCATCCTGGGACAGGGAAGGGAAACATTCAGTACTTC.

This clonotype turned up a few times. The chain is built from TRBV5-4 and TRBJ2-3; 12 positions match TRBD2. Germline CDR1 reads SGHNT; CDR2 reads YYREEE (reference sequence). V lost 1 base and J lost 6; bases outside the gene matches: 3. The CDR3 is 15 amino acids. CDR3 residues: CASSLRLAGEDTQYF. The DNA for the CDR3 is TGTGCCAGCAGCTTGCGACTAGCGGGAGAGGATACGCAGTATTTT.

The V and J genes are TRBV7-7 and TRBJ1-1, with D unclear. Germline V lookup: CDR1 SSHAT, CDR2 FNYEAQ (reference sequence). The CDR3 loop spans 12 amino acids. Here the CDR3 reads CATNPLNTEAFF. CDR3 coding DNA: TGTGCTACGAACCCCCTGAACACTGAAGCTTTCTTT.

CDR3: CASSLRQGHEQYF. The DNA for the CDR3 is TGTGCCAGCAGCCTTAGACAGGGCCACGAGCAGTACTTC. The V gene is TRBV7-6, the J gene TRBJ2-7; 7 bases fit TRBD1. The J segment lost 5 bases and the V segment lost 5 bases, leaving 6 bases of the junction unmatched. The length of the CDR3 is 13 residues. CDR1 and CDR2 (germline): SGHVS, FNYEAQ.

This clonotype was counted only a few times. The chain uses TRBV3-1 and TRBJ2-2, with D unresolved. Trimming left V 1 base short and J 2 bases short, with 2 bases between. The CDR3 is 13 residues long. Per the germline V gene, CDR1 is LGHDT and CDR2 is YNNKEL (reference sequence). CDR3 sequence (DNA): TGTGCCAGCAGCCAAGCCAACACCGGGGAGCTGTTTTTT. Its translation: CASSQANTGELFF.

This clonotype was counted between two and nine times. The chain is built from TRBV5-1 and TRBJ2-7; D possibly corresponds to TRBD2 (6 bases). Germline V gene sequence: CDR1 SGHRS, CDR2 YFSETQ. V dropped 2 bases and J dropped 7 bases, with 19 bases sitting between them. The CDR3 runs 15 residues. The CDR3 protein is CASSLRSGGALEQYF. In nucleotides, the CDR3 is TGCGCCAGCAGCTTAAGGTCAGGAGGGGCCTTGGAGCAGTACTTC.

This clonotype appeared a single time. The CDR3 DNA follows: TGTGCCTCCGAACCTTTTTGGAGCGGGAGTCGAGAGACCCAGTACTTC. This codes for CASEPFWSGSRETQYF. The chain has TRBV12-3 or TRBV12-4 and TRBJ2-5, with 8 nucleotides matching TRBD2. V lost 11 bases, J lost 4 bases, and 18 bases stayed unmatched. The CDR3 extends over 16 amino acids.

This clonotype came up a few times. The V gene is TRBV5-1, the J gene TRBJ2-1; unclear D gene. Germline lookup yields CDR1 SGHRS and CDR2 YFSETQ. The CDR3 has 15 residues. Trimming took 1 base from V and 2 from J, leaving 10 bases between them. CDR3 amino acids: CASSLFQQPYNEQFF. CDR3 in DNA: TGCGCCAGCAGCTTGTTCCAGCAGCCCTACAATGAGCAGTTCTTC. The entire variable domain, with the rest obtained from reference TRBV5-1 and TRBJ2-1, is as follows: KAGVTQTPRYLIKTRGQQVTLSCSPISGHRSVSWYQQTPGQGLQFLFEYFSETQRNKGNFPGRFSGRQFSNSRSEMNVSTLELGDSALYLCASSLFQQPYNEQFFGPGTRLTVL.

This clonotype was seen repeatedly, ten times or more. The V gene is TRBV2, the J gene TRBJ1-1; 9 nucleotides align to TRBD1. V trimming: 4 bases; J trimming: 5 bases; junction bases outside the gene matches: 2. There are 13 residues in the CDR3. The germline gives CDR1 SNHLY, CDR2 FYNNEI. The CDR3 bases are TGTGCCAGCAGTGGACAGGGGGTAACTGAAGCTTTCTTT. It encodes CASSGQGVTEAFF.

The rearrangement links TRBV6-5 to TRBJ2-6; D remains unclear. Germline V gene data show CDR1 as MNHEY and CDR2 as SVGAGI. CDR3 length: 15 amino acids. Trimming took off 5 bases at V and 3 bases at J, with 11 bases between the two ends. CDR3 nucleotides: TGTGCCAGCAGTCAGACTGGGATTGGGGCCAACGTCCTGACTTTC. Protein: CASSQTGIGANVLTF.

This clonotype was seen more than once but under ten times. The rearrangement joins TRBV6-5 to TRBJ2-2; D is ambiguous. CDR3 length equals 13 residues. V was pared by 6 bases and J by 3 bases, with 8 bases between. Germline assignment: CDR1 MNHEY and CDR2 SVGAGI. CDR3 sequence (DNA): TGTGCCAGCAGATCGAGACACACCGGGGAGCTGTTTTTT. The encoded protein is CASRSRHTGELFF.

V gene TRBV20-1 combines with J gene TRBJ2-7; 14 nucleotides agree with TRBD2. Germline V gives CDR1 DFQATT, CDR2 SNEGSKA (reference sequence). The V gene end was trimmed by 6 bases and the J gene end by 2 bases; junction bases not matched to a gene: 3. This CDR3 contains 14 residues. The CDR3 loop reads CSARLAGGTYEQYF. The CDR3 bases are TGCAGTGCGAGACTAGCGGGAGGGACCTACGAGCAGTACTTC.

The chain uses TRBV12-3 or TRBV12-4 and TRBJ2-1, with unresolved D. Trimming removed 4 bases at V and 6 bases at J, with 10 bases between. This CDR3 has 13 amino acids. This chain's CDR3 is CASSSIQINEQFF. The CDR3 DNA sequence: TGTGCCAGCAGTTCCATACAGATCAATGAGCAGTTCTTC.

The CDR3 nucleotides are TGCAGTGCTAGAGATCTGCAGGGCTACGAGCAGTACTTC. Residues: CSARDLQGYEQYF. The chain combines TRBV20-1 with TRBJ2-7, with a possible D match to TRBD1 (5 bases). CDR1 and CDR2 from the germline V gene are DFQATT and SNEGSKA (reference sequence). Trimming took 0 bases from V and 3 from J, leaving 9 bases between them. CDR3 length: 13 residues.

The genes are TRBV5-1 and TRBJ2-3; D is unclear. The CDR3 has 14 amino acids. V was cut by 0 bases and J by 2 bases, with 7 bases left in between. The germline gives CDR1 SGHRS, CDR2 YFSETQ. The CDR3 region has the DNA TGCGCCAGCAGCTTGGATTCCCCCACAGATACGCAGTATTTT. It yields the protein CASSLDSPTDTQYF.

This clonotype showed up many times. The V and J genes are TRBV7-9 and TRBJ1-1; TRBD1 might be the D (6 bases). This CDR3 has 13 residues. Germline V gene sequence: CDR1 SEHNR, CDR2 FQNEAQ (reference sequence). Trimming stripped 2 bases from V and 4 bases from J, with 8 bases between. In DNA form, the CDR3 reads TGTGCCAGCAGCTTAAGAGGGGGCACTGAAGCTTTCTTT. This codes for CASSLRGGTEAFF.

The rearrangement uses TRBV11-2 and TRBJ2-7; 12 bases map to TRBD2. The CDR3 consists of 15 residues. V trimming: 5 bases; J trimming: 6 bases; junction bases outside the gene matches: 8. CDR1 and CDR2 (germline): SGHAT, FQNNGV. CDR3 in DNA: TGTGCCAGCAGCCAACTGACTAGCGGGAGAGGCGAGCAGTACTTC. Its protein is CASSQLTSGRGEQYF.

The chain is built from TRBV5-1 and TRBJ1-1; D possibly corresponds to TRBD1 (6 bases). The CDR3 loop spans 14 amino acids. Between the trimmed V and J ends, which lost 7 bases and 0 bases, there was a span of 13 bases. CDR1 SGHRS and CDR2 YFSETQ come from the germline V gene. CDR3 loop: CASSRQAVNTEAFF. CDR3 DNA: TGCGCCAGCTCTAGACAGGCCGTGAACACTGAAGCTTTCTTT.

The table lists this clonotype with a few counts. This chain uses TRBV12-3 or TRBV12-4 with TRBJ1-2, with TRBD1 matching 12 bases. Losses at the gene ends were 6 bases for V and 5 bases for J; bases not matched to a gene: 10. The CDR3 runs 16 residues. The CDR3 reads CASSPSGTGGRYGYTF. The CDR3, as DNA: TGTGCCAGCAGCCCCTCCGGGACAGGGGGCCGGTATGGCTACACCTTC.

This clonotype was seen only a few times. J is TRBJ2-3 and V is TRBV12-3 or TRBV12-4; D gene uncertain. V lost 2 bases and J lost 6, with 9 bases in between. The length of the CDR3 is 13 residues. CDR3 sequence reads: CASSLRISDTQYF. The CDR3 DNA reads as TGTGCCAGCAGTTTAAGGATTAGTGATACGCAGTATTTT.

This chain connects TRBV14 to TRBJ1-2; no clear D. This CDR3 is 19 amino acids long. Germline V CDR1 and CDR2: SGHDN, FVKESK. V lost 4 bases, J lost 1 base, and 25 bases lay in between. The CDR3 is CASSPLGRGASGFNYGYTF. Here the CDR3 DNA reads TGTGCCAGCAGCCCGCTAGGTCGGGGAGCCTCCGGGTTTAACTATGGCTACACCTTC.

This CDR3 reads CAISERARSSQPQHF. The CDR3 DNA sequence: TGTGCCATCAGTGAGAGAGCCAGGTCAAGCCAGCCCCAGCATTTT. J is TRBJ1-5 and V is TRBV10-3; D is unclear. The length of the CDR3 is 15 residues. V was cut by 2 bases and J by 7 bases, with 15 bases left in between. Germline CDR1 and CDR2: ENHRY and SYGVKD.

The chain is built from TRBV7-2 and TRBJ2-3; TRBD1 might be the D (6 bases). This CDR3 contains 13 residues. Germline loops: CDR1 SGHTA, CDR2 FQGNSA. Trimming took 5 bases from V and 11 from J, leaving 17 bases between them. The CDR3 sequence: CASSRDTVLMQYF. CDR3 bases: TGTGCCAGCAGCCGGGACACTGTTTTGATGCAGTATTTT. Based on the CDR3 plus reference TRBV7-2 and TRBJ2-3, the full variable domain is GAGVSQSPSNKVTEKGKDVELRCDPISGHTALYWYRQSLGQGLEFLIYFQGNSAPDKSGLPSDRFSAERTGGSVSTLTIQRTQQEDSAVYLCASSRDTVLMQYFGPGTRLTVL.